A selection of T cell receptor beta chains follows, all from one sample in a study of blood T cell repertoires in COVID-19. The method was immunoSEQ multiplex PCR; TCRdb's version includes in-frame clones alone and lacks a portion of them. This table has about 110,000 clones, about 88% appearing once. Specimen: peripheral blood. The receptors stem from a woman aged 70-85 years who had recovered from COVID-19. Each CDR3 is given with its conserved first and last residue. A D gene is named only where the DNA matches it firmly. For some rows the clone size is stated as once, few or many, or as a class when expanded; others skip it.

CDR3 protein: CASSFPGESMGNTIYF; CDR3 DNA: TGTGCCAGCAGCTTCCCCGGGGAGTCTATGGGAAACACCATATATTTT; V gene: TRBV7-9; J gene: TRBJ1-3; clone size: .; D gene: .
CDR3 protein: CASSPGTSAYNEQFF; CDR3 DNA: TGTGCCAGCAGCCCCGGGACTAGCGCTTATAATGAGCAGTTCTTC; V gene: TRBV9; J gene: TRBJ2-1; clone size: .; D gene: TRBD2
CDR3 protein: CASRFHRGTQETQYF; CDR3 DNA: TGTGCCAGCAGATTCCACCGGGGGACGCAAGAGACCCAGTACTTC; V gene: TRBV27; J gene: TRBJ2-5; clone size: .; D gene: .
CDR3 protein: CASSLLAAYEQYF; CDR3 DNA: TGCGCCAGCAGCTTGCTAGCGGCATACGAGCAGTACTTC; V gene: TRBV5-1; J gene: TRBJ2-7; clone size: .; D gene: TRBD2
CDR3 protein: CASSPMGQGGHGQPQHF; CDR3 DNA: TGTGCCAGCAGCCCTATGGGACAGGGAGGGCACGGCCAGCCCCAGCATTTT; V gene: TRBV7-9; J gene: TRBJ1-5; clone size: .; D gene: TRBD1
CDR3 protein: CASSQGAGRRNQETQYF; CDR3 DNA: TGTGCCAGCAGCCAAGGGGCCGGGAGGAGGAACCAAGAGACCCAGTACTTC; V gene: TRBV3-1/TRBV3-2; J gene: TRBJ2-5; clone size: .; D gene: TRBD2
CDR3 protein: CASRLGGANTGELFF; CDR3 DNA: TGTGCCAGCAGGCTGGGGGGGGCCAACACCGGGGAGCTGTTTTTT; V gene: TRBV6-5; J gene: TRBJ2-2; clone size: .; D gene: .
CDR3 protein: CASSLASGRPPGSYEQYF; CDR3 DNA: TGTGCCAGCAGCTTAGCTAGCGGGAGGCCCCCAGGTTCCTACGAGCAGTACTTC; V gene: TRBV7-2; J gene: TRBJ2-7; clone size: .; D gene: TRBD2
CDR3 protein: CASSGGPSNQPQHF; CDR3 DNA: TGTGCCAGCAGCGGCGGCCCTAGCAATCAGCCCCAGCATTTT; V gene: TRBV27; J gene: TRBJ1-5; clone size: .; D gene: .
CDR3 protein: CATSDQDTGELFF; CDR3 DNA: TGTGCCACCAGTGACCAGGACACCGGGGAGCTGTTTTTT; V gene: TRBV24-1; J gene: TRBJ2-2; clone size: .; D gene: .
CDR3 protein: CASSHASSGEETQYF; CDR3 DNA: TGTGCCAGCAGCCACGCGAGTAGCGGGGAAGAGACCCAGTACTTC; V gene: TRBV3-1/TRBV3-2; J gene: TRBJ2-5; clone size: .; D gene: TRBD2
CDR3 protein: CASSLTYGMEGDYGYTF; CDR3 DNA: TGCGCCAGCAGCTTGACGTACGGGATGGAAGGTGACTATGGCTACACCTTC; V gene: TRBV5-1; J gene: TRBJ1-2; clone size: .; D gene: .
CDR3 protein: CASSPLDLNIQYF; CDR3 DNA: TGTGCCAGCAGCCCCTTAGACTTAAACATTCAGTACTTC; V gene: TRBV14; J gene: TRBJ2-4; clone size: .; D gene: .
CDR3 protein: CAWSVQGTGQPQHF; CDR3 DNA: TGTGCCTGGAGTGTACAGGGGACGGGACAGCCCCAGCATTTT; V gene: TRBV30; J gene: TRBJ1-5; clone size: few; D gene: TRBD1
CDR3 protein: CASREGQGGPRQYF; CDR3 DNA: TGTGCCAGCAGGGAAGGACAGGGGGGACCTCGGCAGTACTTC; V gene: TRBV28; J gene: TRBJ2-7; clone size: .; D gene: TRBD1
CDR3 protein: CSVAHSTDTQYF; CDR3 DNA: TGCAGCGTCGCCCACAGTACAGATACGCAGTATTTT; V gene: TRBV29-1; J gene: TRBJ2-3; clone size: .; D gene: .
CDR3 protein: CSVTGGAKNIQYF; CDR3 DNA: TGCAGCGTTACTGGCGGGGCCAAAAACATTCAGTACTTC; V gene: TRBV29-1; J gene: TRBJ2-4; clone size: .; D gene: .